The TCR beta chain described here comes from a study of regulatory T cells in long-lasting Graves disease. Study-wide results and caveats: Since the sample size was small, accuracy may have been reduced. Those with persistent disease had in common more public clonotypes (around 2,500) than new patients (about 970). Persistent Graves' patients showed a TCR diversity that was lower than that of newly diagnosed ones.

Arm-PCR of CDR3 regions with iRepertoire HTBI primers generated TCR beta libraries. TCRdb reanalysed the multiplex PCR reads using MiXCR and keeps one entry per CDR3 protein. Of about 660,000 distinct CDR3 sequences in the sample, 25% to 30% were seen once. The time point was: persistent/refractory GD, antithyroid drugs over 5 years with positive TRAb. Generation of the TCR library employed RNA extracted from PBMCs. Comments on this clonotype: No antigen is known for it.

The specimen comprised peripheral blood mononuclear cells (PBMCs), sampled when the disease was refractory, from a patient treated with antithyroid drugs. The receptor comes from a female donor with Graves disease.

The CDR3 protein is CAWSVDGAGNSPLHF. The CDR3 bases are TGTGCCTGGAGTGTAGACGGTGCTGGTAATTCACCCCTCCACTTT. This chain uses TRBV30 with TRBJ1-6; D gene uncertain. Germline V CDR1 and CDR2: GTSNPN, SVGIG (reference sequence). Trimming took off 0 bases at V and 6 bases at J, with 12 bases between the two ends. The CDR3 runs to 15 residues. Variable domain in full (rest from reference TRBV30 and TRBJ1-6): SQTIHQWPATLVQPVGSPLSLECTVEGTSNPNLYWYRQAAGRGLQLLFYSVGIGQISSEVPQNLSASRPQDRQFILSSKKLLLSDSGFYLCAWSVDGAGNSPLHFGNGTRLTVT.